This record looks at one T cell receptor beta chain sequence and its context. An input of about 0.5 to 1 ug of RNA was subjected to reverse transcription using random hexamers. TCRdb analysed the immunoSEQ multiplex PCR reads with MiXCR anew, one entry per CDR3 protein. The sample carries approximately 170,000 distinct CDR3 sequences, about 90% recorded once. Germline CDR1 LNHDA, CDR2 SQIVND (reference sequence). Trimming removed 7 bases from V and 6 bases from J, with 23 bases in between. The CDR3 runs to 16 residues. CD8+ and CD4+ T cells from blood underwent TCR beta sequencing. The sample comes from a study of CD8 T cells in Susac syndrome.

The receptor's source is a human donor in good health. Sequencing was carried out using CD4+ T cells from PBMCs. The chain links TRBV19 to TRBJ2-3, with a tentative D call TRBD2 (6 bases). The CDR3 DNA reads as TGTGCCAGTAAATCGAGAGGAGGGTATTCGCCGGATACGCAGTATTTT. It codes for CASKSRGGYSPDTQYF.